This T cell receptor beta chain derives from a study of PD-1 blockade in classical Hodgkin lymphoma. Study as a whole: Patients got intravenous nivolumab 3 mg/kg every 2 weeks. Findings and limits, study-wide: Later analyses included only patients treated at least 1 year post-ASCT. It was among complete responders that baseline diversity resembled that of newly diagnosed patients.

This clone showed up just once. Its target is unknown. Repertoires were generated with immunoSEQ multiplex PCR, while TCRdb's copy carries only in-frame clones and drops some. The sample yields about 31,000 clones, roughly 87% seen once. Described time point: cycle 4 day 1 (C4D1), after less than seven weeks of nivolumab. Relapse was seen in all patients after autologous stem cell transplantation, and brentuximab vedotin exposure was variable. Sample: peripheral blood mononuclear cells (PBMCs), taken before the fourth cycle of nivolumab. The receptor comes from a human donor with classical Hodgkin lymphoma.

The DNA for the CDR3 is TGCGCCAGCAGCCAAGGAGGGGCCGATATATCCTACGAGCAGTACTTC. Its translation: CASSQGGADISYEQYF. J is TRBJ2-7 and V is TRBV4-1; TRBD1 or TRBD2 may be the D gene (5 bases each). The CDR3 sequence is 16 residues long. Trimming stripped 1 base from V and 1 base from J, with 14 bases between. Germline assignment: CDR1 MGHRA and CDR2 YSYEKL.